One and the same sample provided the 23 T cell receptor beta chains below, sequenced in a study of CD8 T cells in ankylosing spondylitis. MiXCR, applied by TCRdb to the 5' RACE reads, yields one record per CDR3 protein. There are some 87,000 distinct CDR3 sequences in the sample; about 9% occur only once, and 5.1% lies in the top ten. Sequencing was performed on blood, either unsorted or a sorted T cell fraction (not recorded which). These receptors originate from a male donor with ankylosing spondylitis or in good health (not recorded which).

This clonotype was recorded at least ten times. The CDR3 DNA follows: TGCGCCAGCAGCCGCCCGGGTCTTGTCTACAATGAGCAGTTCTTC. Translated: CASSRPGLVYNEQFF. The J gene is TRBJ2-1, the V gene TRBV5-1; no definite D call. Germline V gives CDR1 SGHRS, CDR2 YFSETQ. V lost 4 bases and J 3 bases, leaving 14 bases between the germline ends. The CDR3 has 15 amino acids.

This clonotype has a count of ten or more. The V call is TRBV7-6, the J call TRBJ1-2; 10 nucleotides line up with TRBD1. With 1 base clipped from V and 4 bases from J, the junction kept 9 bases outside the gene matches. The CDR3 sequence is 17 residues long. CDR1 is SGHVS, CDR2 FNYEAQ, per germline. CDR3 sequence (DNA): TGTGCCAGCAGCTTAGATGACAGGGGGCCTGTGGGCTATGGCTACACCTTC. It encodes CASSLDDRGPVGYGYTF. Full variable domain (outside the CDR3, taken from reference TRBV7-6 and TRBJ1-2): GAGVSQSPRYKVTKRGQDVALRCDPISGHVSLYWYRQALGQGPEFLTYFNYEAQQDKSGLPNDRFSAERPEGSISTLTIQRTEQRDSAMYRCASSLDDRGPVGYGYTFGSGTRLTVV.

In regard to this clonotype: One base away lies a much larger clone, so this may be a sequencing read error. The chain is built from TRBV5-6 and TRBJ2-7, with 9 bases that match TRBD1. The V segment lost 0 bases and the J segment 5 bases; nucleotides outside the gene matches: 9. Germline CDR1 reads SGHDT; CDR2 reads YYEEEE. CDR3 length: 16 amino acids. In nucleotides, the CDR3 is TGTGCCAGCAGCTTGGACCTGGGACAGGGAGGCCACGAGCAGTACTTC. Translating it yields CASSLDLGQGGHEQYF.

This clonotype was observed at least ten times. V is TRBV29-1 and J is TRBJ2-7; no firm D call. Trimming removed 6 bases from V and 0 bases from J, with 12 bases in between. This CDR3 region has 13 residues. Germline loops: CDR1 SQVTM, CDR2 ANQGSEA. The CDR3 loop reads CSVLTPSSYEQYF. The CDR3, as DNA: TGCAGCGTACTGACTCCGAGCTCCTACGAGCAGTACTTC.

This clonotype has at least ten counts. This rearrangement joins TRBV5-1 to TRBJ2-5; D not resolved. This CDR3 spans 14 amino acids. Germline V gene lookup returns CDR1 SGHRS and CDR2 YFSETQ. Deletions cut 6 bases from V and 0 bases from J, with 12 bases between. CDR3 sequence reads: CASNYLGNQETQYF. CDR3 sequence (DNA): TGCGCCAGCAACTATCTAGGGAACCAAGAGACCCAGTACTTC.

V is TRBV11-2 and J is TRBJ2-7; D gene uncertain. The CDR3 has 13 amino acids. CDR1 and CDR2 (germline): SGHAT, FQNNGV. Trimming pared 2 bases from V and 3 bases from J, leaving 8 bases between. CDR3 sequence reads: CASSLSGFYEQYF. DNA for the CDR3: TGTGCCAGCAGCTTATCCGGATTCTACGAGCAGTACTTC.

Only a few counts were recorded for this clonotype. This sequence joins TRBV2 and TRBJ2-7; 8 bases map to TRBD1. Germline CDR1 reads SNHLY; CDR2 reads FYNNEI. Unmatched junction bases numbered 7, after V lost 6 bases and J lost 0 bases. This CDR3 is 15 amino acids long. The CDR3 DNA reads as TGTGCCAGCAGAAGACAGGGGTCCCTCTCCTACGAGCAGTACTTC. This codes for CASRRQGSLSYEQYF. The full variable domain, its missing parts supplied by reference TRBV2 and TRBJ2-7, is EPEVTQTPSHQVTQMGQEVILRCVPISNHLYFYWYRQILGQKVEFLVSFYNNEISEKSEIFDDQFSVERPDGSNFTLKIRSTKLEDSAMYFCASRRQGSLSYEQYFGPGTRLTVT.

This clonotype was detected ten times or more. In nucleotides, the CDR3 is TGTGCCAGCAGCTCCCGGATTGAGCAGTTCTTC. This sequence encodes CASSSRIEQFF. This chain connects TRBV11-1 to TRBJ2-1; D uncertain. The CDR3 is 11 amino acids. The germline V gene encodes CDR1 SGHAT and CDR2 FQDESV (reference sequence). V lost 4 bases and J lost 9, with 7 bases in between. Full variable domain (outside the CDR3, taken from reference TRBV11-1 and TRBJ2-1): EAEVAQSPRYKITEKSQAVAFWCDPISGHATLYWYRQILGQGPELLVQFQDESVVDDSQLPKDRFSAERLKGVDSTLKIQPAELGDSAMYLCASSSRIEQFFGPGTRLTVL.

The sample holds a few counts of this clonotype. The genes are TRBV7-8 and TRBJ2-1; no clear D. V was trimmed by 1 base and J by 7 bases, leaving 14 bases between them. Germline CDR1 SGHVS, CDR2 FQNEAQ. The CDR3 consists of 15 residues. Written as DNA, the CDR3 is TGTGCCAGCAGCTTAGGGGCCGCTAGGAAGAATGAGCAGTTCTTC. This codes for CASSLGAARKNEQFF.

This clonotype was seen ten or more times. The chain uses TRBV20-1 and TRBJ2-1; 7 bases map to TRBD2. Per the germline V gene, CDR1 is DFQATT and CDR2 is SNEGSKA (reference sequence). CDR3 length: 17 amino acids. Trimming took 3 bases from V and 2 from J; bases not matched to a gene: 13. CDR3 protein: CSARARGERGPYNEQFF. For the CDR3, the DNA is TGCAGTGCTAGGGCCCGAGGCGAGCGGGGTCCCTACAATGAGCAGTTCTTC.

This clonotype was seen ten or more times. CDR3 sequence reads: CSVGGGQPGSYGYTF. CDR3 sequence (DNA): TGCAGCGTCGGGGGAGGACAGCCGGGATCCTATGGCTACACCTTC. The V and J genes are TRBV29-1 and TRBJ1-2; weak D call: TRBD1 (6 bases). Per germline, CDR1 SQVTM and CDR2 ANQGSEA. This CDR3 contains 15 residues. The ends were cut back, 6 bases at V and 4 bases at J, with 21 bases in the middle. Together with reference TRBV29-1 and TRBJ1-2, the CDR3 gives the full variable domain: SAVISQKPSRDICQRGTSLTIQCQVDSQVTMMFWYRQQPGQSLTLIATANQGSEATYESGFVIDKFPISRPNLTFSTLTVSNMSPEDSSIYLCSVGGGQPGSYGYTFGSGTRLTVV.

This rearrangement joins TRBV28 to TRBJ2-5; 11 bases are shared with TRBD2. CDR1 and CDR2 (germline): MDHEN, SYDVKM. The CDR3 covers 13 residues. V was clipped by 7 bases and J by 2 bases; unmatched bases: 0. CDR3 in DNA: TGTGCCAGCACTAGCGGGGGGCAAGAGACCCAGTACTTC. It encodes CASTSGGQETQYF.

There are many counts of this clonotype. The CDR3 bases are TGTGCCAGCAGCCAAGGGTTCACCGGGGAGCTGTTTTTT. Translating gives CASSQGFTGELFF. The V and J genes are TRBV7-9 and TRBJ2-2, with D unresolved. This CDR3 region has 13 residues. The ends were cut back, 5 bases at V and 4 bases at J, with 8 bases in the middle. Germline-derived CDR1 and CDR2 are SEHNR and FQNEAQ (reference sequence).

This chain uses TRBV7-9 with TRBJ1-2; D remains ambiguous. This CDR3 spans 15 amino acids. From germline, CDR1 is SEHNR and CDR2 FQNEAQ (reference sequence). Trimming shortened V by 3 bases and J by 1 base, and 12 bases separated the two germline ends. In DNA, the CDR3 is TGTGCCAGCAGCTTCTCCTCGATTCATAACTATGGCTACACCTTC. It yields the protein CASSFSSIHNYGYTF.

In this sample, this clonotype turned up many times. The rearrangement joins TRBV5-1 to TRBJ1-1, with no clear D. Between the trimmed V and J ends, which lost 5 bases and 0 bases, there was a span of 11 bases. The V gene's germline CDR1 is SGHRS and CDR2 YFSETQ. The CDR3 runs 14 residues. CDR3 loop: CASSFKSVNTEAFF. CDR3 in DNA: TGCGCCAGCAGTTTTAAATCTGTGAACACTGAAGCTTTCTTT.

On this clonotype: A much larger clone lies one base from this, so it may be a read error. The chain is built from TRBV6-4 and TRBJ2-1; no clear D gene. Trimming took 2 bases from V and 10 from J, leaving 12 bases between them. The germline V gene has CDR1 MRHNA and CDR2 SNTAGT. The CDR3 sequence is 13 residues long. This chain's CDR3 is CASSDRTTYEQFF. The CDR3 DNA sequence: TGTGCCAGCAGTGACAGAACCACCTACGAGCAGTTCTTC.

There are many counts of this clonotype. The V and J genes are TRBV28 and TRBJ1-1; D is unclear. The CDR3 is 14 amino acids. Germline lookup yields CDR1 MDHEN and CDR2 SYDVKM. V gave up 2 bases and J gave up 2 bases, with 9 bases separating them. The CDR3 loop reads CASSLGFPNTEAFF. DNA for the CDR3: TGTGCCAGCAGTTTAGGATTCCCCAACACTGAAGCTTTCTTT.

This clonotype was counted a few times. This rearrangement joins TRBV20-1 to TRBJ2-2; D may be TRBD1 or TRBD2 (5 bases each). Germline V gene data show CDR1 as DFQATT and CDR2 as SNEGSKA (reference sequence). The V and J ends lost 0 bases and 3 bases respectively, with 11 bases between them. This CDR3 has 15 residues. The CDR3 here is CSARDGTVDTGELFF. CDR3 nucleotide sequence: TGCAGTGCTAGAGACGGGACCGTAGACACCGGGGAGCTGTTTTTT.

This clonotype was found many times. The chain employs TRBV20-1 and TRBJ2-1; the D gene is possibly TRBD1 (6 bases). The CDR3 has 16 amino acids. The germline V and J ends were trimmed by 1 base and 3 bases, with 16 bases remaining between them. The germline V gene has CDR1 DFQATT and CDR2 SNEGSKA (reference sequence). CDR3 in DNA: TGCAGTGCTAGAGGAGGCAAGGACAGTAACTACAATGAGCAGTTCTTC. It specifies CSARGGKDSNYNEQFF.

This clonotype appeared a few times. The V call is TRBV5-1, the J call TRBJ2-1; D uncertain. Germline loops: CDR1 SGHRS, CDR2 YFSETQ. The V gene lost 4 bases and the J gene lost 4 bases, with 27 bases spanning the gap. CDR3 size: 19 residues. CDR3 in DNA: TGCGCCAGCAGCACGGACCCACTCAGCCCGACTCCAGCATACAATGAGCAGTTCTTC. Translating it yields CASSTDPLSPTPAYNEQFF.

This clonotype was detected a few times. The J gene is TRBJ2-7, the V gene TRBV11-2; TRBD2 matches 11 bases. Germline CDR1 reads SGHAT; CDR2 reads FQNNGV. After removal of 5 bases from V and 4 bases from J, the junction contained 16 bases not matched to a gene. This CDR3 spans 18 amino acids. The CDR3 spells CASSRRRSGGAVAYEQYF. CDR3 DNA sequence: TGTGCCAGCAGCCGCAGGCGTAGCGGGGGGGCGGTGGCTTACGAGCAGTACTTC.

In its sample, this clonotype was seen many times. The chain employs TRBV19 and TRBJ2-6, with D uncertain. Germline values: CDR1 LNHDA, CDR2 SQIVND (reference sequence). V was clipped by 2 bases and J by 0 bases, with 5 bases between them. The CDR3 contains 15 residues. The CDR3 spells CASSIPVSGANVLTF. The CDR3, as DNA: TGTGCCAGTAGTATACCAGTCTCTGGGGCCAACGTCCTGACTTTC.

This clonotype showed up many times. This rearrangement joins TRBV29-1 to TRBJ2-5, with D perhaps TRBD2 (6 bases). Germline assignment: CDR1 SQVTM and CDR2 ANQGSEA. V dropped 0 bases and J dropped 0 bases, with 14 bases sitting between them. CDR3 length: 16 amino acids. CDR3 residues: CSVEDMWAGNQETQYF. CDR3 sequence (DNA): TGCAGCGTTGAAGATATGTGGGCGGGAAACCAAGAGACCCAGTACTTC.